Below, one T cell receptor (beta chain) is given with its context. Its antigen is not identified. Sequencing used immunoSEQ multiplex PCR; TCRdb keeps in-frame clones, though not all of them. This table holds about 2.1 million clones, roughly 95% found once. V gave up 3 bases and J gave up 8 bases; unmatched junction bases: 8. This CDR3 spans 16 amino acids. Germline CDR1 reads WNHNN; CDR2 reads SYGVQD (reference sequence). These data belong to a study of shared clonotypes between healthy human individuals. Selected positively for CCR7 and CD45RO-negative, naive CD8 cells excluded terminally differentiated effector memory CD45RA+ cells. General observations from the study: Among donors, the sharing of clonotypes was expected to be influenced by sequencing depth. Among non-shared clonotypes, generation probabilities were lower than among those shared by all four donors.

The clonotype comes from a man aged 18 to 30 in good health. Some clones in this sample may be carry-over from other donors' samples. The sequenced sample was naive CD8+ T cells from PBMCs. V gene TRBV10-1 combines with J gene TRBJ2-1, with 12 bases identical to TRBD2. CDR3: CASSERLAGEGHEQFF. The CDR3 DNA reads TGCGCCAGCAGTGAAAGACTAGCGGGAGAGGGTCATGAGCAGTTCTTC.